This T cell receptor beta chain was profiled in a study of metastatic and nonmetastatic thyroid tumors. Treatment of any kind had been given to no patient before thyroid surgery. With 2 bases removed from V and 8 bases from J, the gap between germline ends came to 9 bases. CDR1 is SNHLY, CDR2 FYNNEI, per germline. This CDR3 is built from 12 residues. Study conclusions and caveats: Malignant thyroid tumors reportedly exceeded benign nodules significantly in TCR beta diversity, with the difference appearing in blood and tumor.

This clone was picked up a small number of times. The antigen is undetermined. Via MiXCR, TCRdb re-called the PCR reads. Here the sample spans under 25,000 clones, over 20% being singletons. Sequenced input: adjacent normal tissue. The source is a female donor with papillary thyroid cancer or a benign thyroid nodule (not recorded which). Some clones in this sample may be carry-over from other donors' samples. The chain recombines TRBV2 with TRBJ1-2, with no clear D. The CDR3 loop reads CASSEPNRGYTF. CDR3 bases: TGTGCCAGCAGTGAACCCAATCGGGGCTACACCTTC. Filled out from reference TRBV2 and TRBJ1-2, the complete variable domain reads EPEVTQTPSHQVTQMGQEVILRCVPISNHLYFYWYRQILGQKVEFLVSFYNNEISEKSEIFDDQFSVERPDGSNFTLKIRSTKLEDSAMYFCASSEPNRGYTFGSGTRLTVV.